These 30 T cell receptor beta chains were sequenced from one sample in a study of radiation and T cells in renal cell carcinoma. The method was immunoSEQ multiplex PCR; TCRdb's version includes in-frame clones alone and lacks a portion of them. The data contain 120,000 to 150,000 clones, about nine tenths of them singletons. Time point of the sample: baseline pretreatment blood. As for treatment: 15 Gy SBRT to primary tumor, nephrectomy 4 weeks later. The starting material was blood, obtained from a patient whose treatment included radiotherapy and nephrectomy. Every receptor here comes from a woman between 70 and 85 years old with renal cell carcinoma.

About this clone itself: One end of the junction is discordant with germline, which a read error may explain. CDR3 bases: TGTGCCTGCAGAGACAGGGCGGTTTACACCGGGGAGCTGTTTTTT. It yields the protein CACRDRAVYTGELFF. The chain couples TRBV6-5 to TRBJ2-2; 7 bases are a match to TRBD1. The germline gives CDR1 MNHEY, CDR2 SVGAGI. This CDR3 spans 15 amino acids.

This clone has just one count. This sequence joins TRBV19 and TRBJ2-5; D not certain. This CDR3 has 13 residues. Germline CDR1 reads LNHDA; CDR2 reads SQIVND (reference sequence). V lost 6 bases and J 1 base, leaving 9 bases between the germline ends. For the CDR3, the DNA is TGTGCCAGTAGCATCCCCAGCCAAGAGACCCAGTACTTC. Translation gives CASSIPSQETQYF.

This chain uses TRBV10-3 with TRBJ2-1; 8 bases line up with TRBD1. This CDR3 comprises 14 residues. Germline-derived CDR1 and CDR2 are ENHRY and SYGVKD. V was clipped by 0 bases and J by 8 bases; unmatched bases: 3. The CDR3, as DNA: TGTGCCATCAGTGAGTCGGGACAGGAGTATGAGCAGTTCTTC. This encodes CAISESGQEYEQFF.

The rearrangement uses TRBV7-2 and TRBJ1-1, with 8 nucleotides matching TRBD1. This CDR3 comprises 14 residues. With 7 bases clipped from V and 1 base from J, the junction kept 5 bases outside the gene matches. The germline V gene has CDR1 SGHTA and CDR2 FQGNSA. The DNA for the CDR3 is TGTGCCAGCACCACTCAGGGGGCGAACACTGAAGCTTTCTTT. This codes for CASTTQGANTEAFF.

Points on this clone: Other nucleotide sequences in the sample specify the same CDR3. The V gene is TRBV18, the J gene TRBJ2-2; the D gene is possibly TRBD2 (6 bases). The CDR3 has 13 residues. V lost 6 bases to trimming and J lost 5 bases, with 10 bases between them. Per the germline V gene, CDR1 is KGHSH and CDR2 is LQKENI. This chain's CDR3 is CASSPRGTGELFF. CDR3 sequence (DNA): TGTGCCAGCTCTCCTCGGGGGACCGGGGAGCTGTTTTTT.

The chain is built from TRBV7-2 and TRBJ2-5; 14 nucleotides align to TRBD2. CDR1 is SGHTA and CDR2 is FQGNSA in the germline V gene. V dropped 1 base and J dropped 3; count of bases not matched to a gene: 7. CDR3 size: 18 residues. CDR3 coding DNA: TGTGCCAGCAGCTTAGGGACTAGCGGGGGGTCCCCAAAAGAGACCCAGTACTTC. Translation: CASSLGTSGGSPKETQYF.

The rearrangement links TRBV19 to TRBJ1-1; 9 bases align to TRBD1. This CDR3 has 15 residues. V trimming: 8 bases; J trimming: 1 base; junction bases outside the gene matches: 8. CDR1 and CDR2 from the germline V gene are LNHDA and SQIVND (reference sequence). The chain's CDR3 is CASLDRGWGNTEAFF. The CDR3 DNA reads as TGTGCCAGTCTCGACAGGGGGTGGGGGAACACTGAAGCTTTCTTT.

V gene TRBV6-5 combines with J gene TRBJ1-1, with 7 bases lining up with TRBD1. Losses at the gene ends were 2 bases for V and 4 bases for J; bases not matched to a gene: 7. The germline V gene encodes CDR1 MNHEY and CDR2 SVGAGI. The CDR3 has 15 residues. The CDR3 DNA reads TGTGCCAGCAGTTACGATCCCAGGGGGAGCACTGAAGCTTTCTTT. Translating gives CASSYDPRGSTEAFF.

The CDR3 sequence is CASSPFTSSYNEQFF. CDR3 DNA sequence: TGTGCCAGCAGCCCCTTCACTAGCTCCTACAATGAGCAGTTCTTC. The V gene is TRBV6-5, the J gene TRBJ2-1, with D possibly being TRBD2 (5 bases). Germline loops: CDR1 MNHEY, CDR2 SVGAGI. The CDR3 has 15 amino acids. With 6 bases removed from V and 0 bases from J, the gap between germline ends came to 12 bases.

The V and J genes are TRBV30 and TRBJ2-3; D assignment may be TRBD1 or TRBD2 (5 bases each). From germline, CDR1 is GTSNPN and CDR2 SVGIG (reference sequence). CDR3 length: 16 residues. V was trimmed by 1 base and J by 8 bases, leaving 22 bases between them. The CDR3 DNA sequence: TGTGCCTGGAGTGCGCCGGGACCCCGCCGGGGTCCTACGCAGTATTTT. It is translated as CAWSAPGPRRGPTQYF.

The rearrangement uses TRBV28 and TRBJ1-2, with D perhaps matching TRBD1 (6 bases). CDR3 size: 14 residues. The V end lost 6 bases, the J end lost 8 bases, and 19 bases lay between the germline ends. Looked up from germline, CDR1 is MDHEN and CDR2 is SYDVKM. This chain's CDR3 is CASRSGQLLRGYTF. The CDR3 DNA is TGTGCCAGCAGGTCCGGACAGCTGCTTCGGGGCTACACCTTC.

The V gene is TRBV19, the J gene TRBJ1-1; 12 bases are shared with TRBD1. The germline CDR1 and CDR2 sequences are LNHDA and SQIVND (reference sequence). The CDR3 consists of 17 residues. V trimming: 3 bases; J trimming: 4 bases; junction bases outside the gene matches: 9. CDR3 amino acids: CASSMAGQGARSTEAFF. CDR3 DNA: TGTGCCAGTAGTATGGCGGGACAGGGGGCTCGGAGCACTGAAGCTTTCTTT.

This clone has a count of ten or more. The chain has TRBV6-5 and TRBJ2-1, with 8 nucleotides matching TRBD2. With V trimmed by 6 bases and J by 4 bases, 8 bases remained unmatched. The germline gives CDR1 MNHEY, CDR2 SVGAGI. The CDR3 is 15 residues long. CDR3 sequence: CASSPLLAVYNEQFF. DNA for the CDR3: TGTGCCAGCAGCCCCCTACTAGCGGTGTACAATGAGCAGTTCTTC.

V is TRBV4-2 and J is TRBJ2-3, with TRBD2 matching over 15 bases. CDR3 length equals 17 residues. With V trimmed by 4 bases and J by 3 bases, 5 bases remained unmatched. In germline, CDR1 is LGHNA, CDR2 YNFKEQ. The CDR3: CASSLGLAGGPTDTQYF. CDR3 DNA sequence: TGTGCCAGCAGCCTCGGACTAGCGGGGGGGCCTACAGATACGCAGTATTTT.

This clone came up once. The genes are TRBV6-5 and TRBJ1-2, with 8 positions matching TRBD1. Germline-derived CDR1 and CDR2 are MNHEY and SVGAGI. The CDR3 is made up of 15 amino acids. J was trimmed by 8 bases and V by 0 bases; bases with no gene match: 8. CDR3 DNA sequence: TGTGCCAGCAGTTACTCGAGGTCAGGGGGCGGAGGCTACACCTTC. Amino acids: CASSYSRSGGGGYTF.

This sequence joins TRBV7-9 and TRBJ1-2; D perhaps matches TRBD1 (6 bases). The V and J ends lost 5 bases and 4 bases respectively, with 11 bases between them. The CDR3 runs to 13 residues. Germline-derived CDR1 and CDR2 are SEHNR and FQNEAQ (reference sequence). Written as DNA, the CDR3 is TGTGCCAGCAGCCCGGAAGGGGGCTATGGCTACACCTTC. It translates to CASSPEGGYGYTF.

This chain links TRBV5-4 with TRBJ1-2; D uncertain. With 4 bases removed from V and 8 bases from J, the gap between germline ends came to 15 bases. This CDR3 contains 13 residues. Germline values: CDR1 SGHNT, CDR2 YYREEE (reference sequence). The CDR3 nucleotides are TGTGCCAGCAGCGCCATCAGAGTTGGCGGCTACACCTTC. Translated, it gives CASSAIRVGGYTF.

The chain recombines TRBV9 with TRBJ1-3; 7 nucleotides line up with TRBD1. V shed 0 bases and J 0 bases; nucleotides not matched to a gene: 3. This CDR3 has 16 residues. CDR1 and CDR2 from the germline V gene are SGDLS and YYNGEE. This CDR3 reads CASSVGDRLSGNTIYF. The CDR3 DNA sequence: TGTGCCAGCAGCGTAGGGGACAGACTCTCTGGAAACACCATATATTTT. Full variable domain (remainder filled in from reference TRBV9 and TRBJ1-3): DSGVTQTPKHLITATGQRVTLRCSPRSGDLSVYWYQQSLDQGLQFLIQYYNGEERAKGNILERFSAQQFPDLHSELNLSSLELGDSALYFCASSVGDRLSGNTIYFGEGSWLTVV.

This sequence joins TRBV5-1 and TRBJ1-2, with D possibly being TRBD1 (5 bases). The CDR3 runs 15 residues. The V end was cut by 1 base, the J end by 2 bases, with 12 bases between. From germline, CDR1 is SGHRS and CDR2 YFSETQ. This chain's CDR3 is CASSLHPGKNYGYTF. CDR3 nucleotides: TGCGCCAGCAGCTTGCATCCAGGGAAGAACTATGGCTACACCTTC. The full variable domain, rest sourced from reference TRBV5-1 and TRBJ1-2, is KAGVTQTPRYLIKTRGQQVTLSCSPISGHRSVSWYQQTPGQGLQFLFEYFSETQRNKGNFPGRFSGRQFSNSRSEMNVSTLELGDSALYLCASSLHPGKNYGYTFGSGTRLTVV.

The V and J genes are TRBV30 and TRBJ2-1; the match to TRBD2 covers 8 bases. Germline-derived CDR1 and CDR2 are GTSNPN and SVGIG (reference sequence). The CDR3 covers 15 residues. Trimming cost V 2 bases and J 4 bases; bases outside gene matches: 7. CDR3 sequence reads: CAWSLISGVYNEQFF. The CDR3 DNA follows: TGTGCCTGGAGTCTCATTAGCGGGGTTTACAATGAGCAGTTCTTC. Supplemented by reference TRBV30 and TRBJ2-1, the full variable domain reads SQTIHQWPATLVQPVGSPLSLECTVEGTSNPNLYWYRQAAGRGLQLLFYSVGIGQISSEVPQNLSASRPQDRQFILSSKKLLLSDSGFYLCAWSLISGVYNEQFFGPGTRLTVL.

This sequence joins TRBV9 and TRBJ2-1; 14 bases are a match to TRBD2. The CDR3 runs 16 residues. CDR1 and CDR2 (germline): SGDLS, YYNGEE. V was clipped by 6 bases and J by 9 bases; unmatched bases: 11. CDR3 residues: CASTPVGLAGGTEQFF. For the CDR3, the DNA is TGTGCCAGCACCCCCGTCGGACTAGCGGGGGGCACTGAGCAGTTCTTC.

The chain uses TRBV6-1 and TRBJ1-1, with D tentatively TRBD1 (5 bases). The V gene's germline CDR1 is MNHNS and CDR2 SASEGT. Trimming left V 4 bases short and J 1 base short, with 10 bases between. This CDR3 comprises 14 residues. The CDR3 nucleotides read TGTGCCAGCAGTGTCAGGGACGGGAACACTGAAGCTTTCTTT. Residues: CASSVRDGNTEAFF.

V and J are TRBV25-1 and TRBJ1-3, with D perhaps matching TRBD1 (5 bases). CDR1 is MGHDK and CDR2 is SYGVNS in the germline V gene. This CDR3 has 14 amino acids. Between the trimmed V and J ends, which lost 4 bases and 4 bases, there was a span of 11 bases. As DNA, the CDR3 is TGTGCCAGCAGTGGGAGGGGAGCAGGAAACACCATATATTTT. Translated: CASSGRGAGNTIYF. The full variable domain, rest sourced from reference TRBV25-1 and TRBJ1-3, is EADIYQTPRYLVIGTGKKITLECSQTMGHDKMYWYQQDPGMELHLIHYSYGVNSTEKGDLSSESTVSRIRTEHFPLTLESARPSHTSQYLCASSGRGAGNTIYFGEGSWLTVV.

CDR3 DNA sequence: TGTGCCAGCAGGGTACCTGGTCTGGATCAGCCCCAGCATTTT. Translated: CASRVPGLDQPQHF. This rearrangement joins TRBV6-1 to TRBJ1-5; no firm D call. Trimming took off 6 bases at V and 5 bases at J, with 14 bases between the two ends. The germline CDR1 and CDR2 sequences are MNHNS and SASEGT. The CDR3 spans 14 residues.

CDR3 sequence: CASSDSSSGNTIYF. The CDR3 bases are TGTGCCAGCTCGGACTCTAGCTCTGGAAACACCATATATTTT. The genes are TRBV6-6 and TRBJ1-3; D gene ambiguous. CDR3 length: 14 amino acids. Germline CDR1 is MNHNY and CDR2 is SVGAGI (reference sequence). V was trimmed by 8 bases and J by 0 bases, leaving 11 bases between them.

The table lists this clone with a count of one. V is TRBV4-2 and J is TRBJ1-6, with TRBD1 matching over 8 bases. The germline CDR1 and CDR2 sequences are LGHNA and YNFKEQ. This CDR3 contains 16 residues. Losses at the gene ends were 0 bases for V and 7 bases for J; bases not matched to a gene: 5. The CDR3 DNA reads as TGTGCCAGCAGCCAAGATAAGGCAGGGGGCAATTCACCCCTCCACTTT. Translation gives CASSQDKAGGNSPLHF.

J is TRBJ2-5 and V is TRBV6-6; D is uncertain. The DNA end lines up better with TRBJ2-7; the J call may be wrong. Looked up from germline, CDR1 is MNHNY and CDR2 is SVGAGI (reference sequence). The CDR3 extends over 13 amino acids. This chain's CDR3 is CALWWFRPYEQYF. The CDR3 DNA is TGTGCCCTCTGGTGGTTTCGTCCCTACGAGCAGTACTTC.

This clone was observed a few times. The chain employs TRBV19 and TRBJ2-4; D is unresolved. V was cut by 6 bases and J by 0 bases, with 6 bases left in between. The CDR3 contains 13 residues. From germline, CDR1 is LNHDA and CDR2 SQIVND (reference sequence). As DNA, the CDR3 is TGTGCCAGTAGCCAGATAGCCAAAAACATTCAGTACTTC. Protein: CASSQIAKNIQYF.

For the CDR3, the DNA is TGTGCCAGCCGCCCCCTAACCGGGGGGCAGGGAGATACGCAGTATTTT. Translated: CASRPLTGGQGDTQYF. J is TRBJ2-3 and V is TRBV2; D may be TRBD2 (7 bases). Trimming cost V 8 bases and J 5 bases, with 23 bases left between them. The CDR3 covers 16 residues. Germline V gives CDR1 SNHLY, CDR2 FYNNEI.

V gene TRBV5-1 combines with J gene TRBJ2-1; 7 bases align to TRBD2. After removal of 1 base from V and 4 bases from J, the junction contained 5 bases not matched to a gene. Germline CDR1 SGHRS, CDR2 YFSETQ. The CDR3 loop spans 15 amino acids. The CDR3 DNA is TGCGCCAGCAGCTTGATCGGGACTACTTACAATGAGCAGTTCTTC. Protein product: CASSLIGTTYNEQFF.